This T cell receptor (beta chain) was profiled in a study of T cells after yellow fever vaccination. The CDR3 has 12 residues. Trimming cost V 6 bases and J 7 bases, with 10 bases left between them. TCRdb itself ran the 5' RACE reads through MiXCR, one entry per CDR3 protein. This sample yields hundreds of thousands of distinct CDR3 sequences, of which roughly an eighth are seen a single time; 14% to 15% belongs to the top ten. This clonotype was found many times. The chain carries TRBV12-3 or TRBV12-4 and TRBJ2-1, with D hard to call. The sample in question was PBMCs, obtained on the day of the yellow fever booster vaccination. This receptor was identified in a man aged 25-40 years who received the YFV17D yellow fever vaccine. The CDR3, as DNA: TGTGCCAGCAGAATCTCACGAAATGAGCAGTTCTTC. Protein product: CASRISRNEQFF.